This TCR beta chain was retrieved from a study of T-cell reconstitution after alpha-beta-depleted transplantation in children. Unique molecular identifiers were incorporated when the TCRbeta library was constructed. From the PCR reads, TCRdb called clonotypes with MiXCR, one entry per CDR3 protein. This sample has almost 600,000 distinct CDR3 sequences, with around 27% found just once. This clonotype showed up just a few times. This CDR3 region has 14 residues. The V and J ends lost 9 bases and 5 bases respectively, with 20 bases between them. Germline values: CDR1 SGHDT, CDR2 YYEEEE. The receptor comes from a boy under three years old with Wiskott-Aldrich syndrome, due to receive a stem cell transplant. The chain recombines TRBV5-6 with TRBJ2-5; D possibly uses TRBD1 or TRBD2 (5 bases each). Sequencing used PBMCs, obtained before TCRalphabeta/CD19-depleted stem cell transplant. The CDR3 spells CATKPRGVRETQYF. In nucleotides, the CDR3 is TGTGCCACAAAGCCAAGGGGAGTTCGGGAGACCCAGTACTTC.